These 4 T cell receptor beta chains came from one sample sequenced in a study of neoadjuvant anti-PD-1 for oral cavity cancer. Method: immunoSEQ multiplex PCR; TCRdb's copy keeps in-frame clones and lacks some. The sample consists of over 11,000 clones, roughly 70% of them appearing once. As for time point: after neoadjuvant nivolumab, at surgical resection. The input for sequencing was PBMCs, taken after nivolumab (anti-PD-1) treatment. These receptors all come from a person aged 35-79 years with oral cavity squamous cell carcinoma.

This clone was counted a single time. The chain is built from TRBV28 and TRBJ1-3; D perhaps matches TRBD1 (5 bases). In germline, CDR1 is MDHEN, CDR2 SYDVKM. The CDR3 is 16 amino acids. Deletions cut 3 bases from V and 2 bases from J, with 14 bases between. CDR3 loop: CASSLGGASAGNTIYF. In DNA, the CDR3 is TGTGCCAGCAGTTTGGGCGGGGCGTCGGCTGGAAACACCATATATTTT.

The chain carries TRBV18 and TRBJ1-2; D is undetermined. The CDR3 is 13 amino acids. V was pared by 6 bases and J by 7 bases, with 15 bases between. CDR1 KGHSH and CDR2 LQKENI come from the germline V gene. CDR3 nucleotide sequence: TGTGCCAGCTCGCCCGACGGCGGGGTTGGCTACACCTTC. Translating it yields CASSPDGGVGYTF.

V usage is TRBV29-1 and J usage is TRBJ2-7; 8 positions match TRBD1. Germline assignment: CDR1 SQVTM and CDR2 ANQGSEA. CDR3 size: 13 residues. With 6 bases clipped from V and 4 bases from J, the junction kept 8 bases outside the gene matches. The CDR3 DNA reads as TGCAGCGTAGAAACAGGGGGGCGGTACGAGCAGTACTTC. As protein: CSVETGGRYEQYF.

This clone occurred a few times. V usage is TRBV4-1 and J usage is TRBJ1-3, with D maybe TRBD1 (6 bases). Germline V gene lookup returns CDR1 MGHRA and CDR2 YSYEKL. The CDR3 contains 15 residues. Trimming stripped 4 bases from V and 4 bases from J, with 14 bases between. The CDR3 nucleotides read TGCGCCAGCAGCCTCGAGGGGGACTTGGGAAACACCATATATTTT. Protein sequence: CASSLEGDLGNTIYF.